These 23 T cell receptor beta chains were all obtained from the same sample, sequenced in a study of cytomegalovirus exposure and HLA in healthy donors (dated by TCRdb to about 2017). The library came from the immunoSEQ multiplex PCR assay. For the multiplex PCR, a mixture combining 60 forward primers for TCR Vbeta segments and 13 reverse primers for TCR Jbeta segments was used. In TCRdb, the immuneACCESS table is reduced to in-frame sequences with V and J assigned. These tables do not hold every clone; where another copy was compared, an unresolved V gene accounts for under half, and the others remain unexplained. This sample comprises some 190,000 clones, about 81% of them detected only once. The top ten hold approximately 1.5% of the sample. Material for sequencing was PBMCs. Source of these receptors: a man in his forties or fifties in good health and CMV-seronegative.

The V gene is TRBV4-1, the J gene TRBJ2-7; a weak D match, TRBD1 (6 bases). The germline gives CDR1 MGHRA, CDR2 YSYEKL. V was clipped by 3 bases and J by 6 bases, with 12 bases between them. The CDR3 runs to 13 residues. The CDR3 region is CASSQITGTEQYF. The CDR3 region has the DNA TGCGCCAGCAGCCAGATCACAGGGACCGAGCAGTACTTC.

V usage is TRBV7-3 and J usage is TRBJ2-5; TRBD1 aligns across 7 bases. Germline V lookup: CDR1 SGHTA, CDR2 FQGTGA. After removal of 5 bases from V and 7 bases from J, the junction contained 10 bases not matched to a gene. CDR3 length equals 14 residues. DNA for the CDR3: TGTGCCAGCAGCCAAGACAGGGTCGGCGGGACCCAGTACTTC. It yields the protein CASSQDRVGGTQYF.

The genes are TRBV19 and TRBJ2-1; 7 bases line up with TRBD1. J lost 4 bases, V lost 4 bases, and 13 bases had no gene match. The CDR3 contains 17 residues. CDR1 and CDR2 (germline): LNHDA, SQIVND (reference sequence). This CDR3 reads CASSTKTGSLGYNEQFF. CDR3 in DNA: TGTGCCAGTAGTACGAAGACAGGGTCCCTGGGATACAATGAGCAGTTCTTC.

This chain connects TRBV28 to TRBJ2-1; 9 bases are a match to TRBD1. V lost 6 bases to trimming and J lost 7 bases; unmatched junction nucleotides: 13. The CDR3 loop spans 16 amino acids. The germline gives CDR1 MDHEN, CDR2 SYDVKM. As DNA, the CDR3 is TGTGCCAGCAGAAACTCAGGGACAGGGAGGAAAAATGAGCAGTTCTTC. Translated: CASRNSGTGRKNEQFF.

CDR3 DNA sequence: TGCGCCAGCAGCTTGGTTGCAGGCACAGATACGCAGTATTTT. Protein sequence: CASSLVAGTDTQYF. This rearrangement joins TRBV5-1 to TRBJ2-3; D remains unclear. CDR1 and CDR2 (germline): SGHRS, YFSETQ. V gave up 0 bases and J gave up 1 base, with 6 bases separating them. The CDR3 is 14 amino acids.

This clone has just one count. The chain uses TRBV7-3 and TRBJ2-6, with a weak D call TRBD2 (5 bases). V gave up 2 bases and J gave up 2 bases, with 7 bases separating them. CDR1 is SGHTA, CDR2 FQGTGA, per germline. The CDR3 extends over 15 amino acids. The CDR3 sequence is CASSLVGTGANVLTF. The CDR3 DNA reads TGTGCCAGCAGCTTAGTCGGGACTGGGGCCAACGTCCTGACTTTC.

The gene calls are TRBV25-1 and TRBJ1-3; D is ambiguous. Trimming took off 4 bases at V and 4 bases at J, with 11 bases between the two ends. The CDR3 runs to 14 residues. The germline V gene encodes CDR1 MGHDK and CDR2 SYGVNS. The CDR3 here is CASSGLYAGNTIYF. CDR3 coding DNA: TGTGCCAGCAGTGGCCTGTACGCGGGAAACACCATATATTTT. The full variable domain, completed using reference TRBV25-1 and TRBJ1-3, is EADIYQTPRYLVIGTGKKITLECSQTMGHDKMYWYQQDPGMELHLIHYSYGVNSTEKGDLSSESTVSRIRTEHFPLTLESARPSHTSQYLCASSGLYAGNTIYFGEGSWLTVV.

This clone showed up just once. This chain connects TRBV7-3 to TRBJ2-3; 8 nucleotides line up with TRBD2. This CDR3 has 16 amino acids. CDR1 is SGHTA and CDR2 is FQGTGA in the germline V gene. J gave up 0 bases and V 3 bases, and 5 bases lay outside the gene matches. CDR3 loop: CASSLGRGVSTDTQYF. The CDR3 DNA is TGTGCCAGCAGCTTGGGGCGGGGGGTAAGCACAGATACGCAGTATTTT.

The chain is built from TRBV7-6 and TRBJ1-4; a weak D match, TRBD1 (6 bases). Germline V gives CDR1 SGHVS, CDR2 FNYEAQ. V was shortened by 1 base and J by 10 bases, with 10 bases between the two germline ends. The CDR3 spans 13 residues. The CDR3 protein is CASSLGAGVKLFF. DNA for the CDR3: TGTGCCAGCAGCTTAGGGGCAGGGGTAAAACTGTTTTTT.

J is TRBJ1-2 and V is TRBV5-1; D might be TRBD1 (6 bases). Deletions cut 4 bases from V and 6 bases from J, with 19 bases between. The CDR3 extends over 15 amino acids. Looked up from germline, CDR1 is SGHRS and CDR2 is YFSETQ. Here the CDR3 reads CASSPSRGAHHGYTF. CDR3 DNA: TGCGCCAGCAGCCCGAGTCGGGGGGCGCATCATGGCTACACCTTC.

This clone was seen just once. The rearrangement joins TRBV5-4 to TRBJ1-2; 9 bases fit TRBD1. The CDR3 consists of 16 residues. V lost 0 bases, J lost 5 bases, and 8 bases stayed unmatched. Germline lookup yields CDR1 SGHNT and CDR2 YYREEE (reference sequence). This CDR3 reads CASSLGGQGAEYGYTF. CDR3 coding DNA: TGTGCCAGCAGCTTGGGGGGACAGGGAGCGGAGTATGGCTACACCTTC.

The V and J genes are TRBV4-3 and TRBJ2-1; 8 bases line up with TRBD2. V shed 3 bases, J shed 2 bases, and the junction held 12 bases outside the gene matches. Germline CDR1 reads LGHNA; CDR2 reads YSLEER. There are 18 residues in the CDR3. CDR3 coding DNA: TGCGCCAGCAGCCACCGAGGTTCCCTAGCGGGCACCTACAATGAGCAGTTCTTC. It is translated as CASSHRGSLAGTYNEQFF.

This chain uses TRBV4-1 with TRBJ2-7; 8 bases match TRBD2. The J segment lost 1 base and the V segment lost 4 bases, leaving 15 bases of the junction unmatched. The CDR3 has 18 amino acids. CDR1 is MGHRA, CDR2 YSYEKL, per germline. The CDR3, as DNA: TGCGCCAGCAGCCTGGGGGAGGGAAAAGCGGGAGTTTCCTACGAGCAGTACTTC. Protein: CASSLGEGKAGVSYEQYF.

The chain uses TRBV5-8 and TRBJ1-5; D gene uncertain. The V end lost 2 bases, the J end lost 2 bases, and 11 bases lay between the germline ends. The CDR3 is made up of 15 amino acids. In germline, CDR1 is SGHTS, CDR2 YDEGEE. The CDR3 here is CASSFRGRGNQPQHF. The CDR3, as DNA: TGTGCCAGCAGCTTTCGAGGGCGGGGCAATCAGCCCCAGCATTTT.

V gene TRBV28 combines with J gene TRBJ2-5, with TRBD2 identical over 12 bases. Germline V gives CDR1 MDHEN, CDR2 SYDVKM. V lost 6 bases, J lost 5 bases, and 7 bases stayed unmatched. CDR3 length: 15 residues. CDR3 DNA sequence: TGTGCCAGCAGAGAGACTAGCGGGGGAGTGGAGACCCAGTACTTC. Translated: CASRETSGGVETQYF.

The J gene is TRBJ2-7, the V gene TRBV13, with 11 bases lining up with TRBD2. The CDR3 runs 16 residues. Germline V lookup: CDR1 PRHDT, CDR2 FYEKMQ (reference sequence). V lost 5 bases to trimming and J lost 0 bases; unmatched junction nucleotides: 6. The chain's CDR3 is CASSLTSGESSYEQYF. As DNA, the CDR3 is TGTGCCAGCAGCCTGACTAGCGGGGAGAGCTCCTACGAGCAGTACTTC. Variable domain in full (rest from reference TRBV13 and TRBJ2-7): AAGVIQSPRHLIKEKRETATLKCYPIPRHDTVYWYQQGPGQDPQFLISFYEKMQSDKGSIPDRFSAQQFSDYHSELNMSSLELGDSALYFCASSLTSGESSYEQYFGPGTRLTVT.

V is TRBV19 and J is TRBJ1-2; 8 bases fit TRBD1. CDR1 is LNHDA and CDR2 is SQIVND in the germline V gene (reference sequence). The ends lost 7 bases at V and 8 bases at J; junction bases unmatched: 18. The CDR3 is 16 amino acids. The DNA of the CDR3 is TGTGCCAGTAAACCAAACCGACAGGGACAGGCGAGGGGCTACACCTTC. This translates into CASKPNRQGQARGYTF.

The V call is TRBV5-6, the J call TRBJ1-2; D is possibly TRBD1 (6 bases). With 4 bases removed from V and 4 bases from J, the gap between germline ends came to 14 bases. Germline V lookup: CDR1 SGHDT, CDR2 YYEEEE. CDR3 length: 14 residues. CDR3 nucleotides: TGTGCCAGCAGCCCCCAAACAGGGTTCTATGGCTACACCTTC. Translated: CASSPQTGFYGYTF.

This chain uses TRBV7-2 with TRBJ2-7, with TRBD2 identical over 10 bases. The CDR3 has 17 amino acids. V was clipped by 2 bases and J by 1 base; unmatched bases: 8. Germline V gene lookup returns CDR1 SGHTA and CDR2 FQGNSA. CDR3 sequence reads: CASSLSRAGGASYEQYF. The CDR3 DNA follows: TGTGCCAGCAGCTTATCGAGAGCGGGGGGGGCTTCCTACGAGCAGTACTTC. The full variable domain, rest sourced from reference TRBV7-2 and TRBJ2-7, is GAGVSQSPSNKVTEKGKDVELRCDPISGHTALYWYRQSLGQGLEFLIYFQGNSAPDKSGLPSDRFSAERTGGSVSTLTIQRTQQEDSAVYLCASSLSRAGGASYEQYFGPGTRLTVT.

The chain joins TRBV7-3 to TRBJ1-1, with D possibly matching TRBD1 (6 bases). V lost 1 base to trimming and J lost 1 base, with 10 bases between them. The CDR3 sequence is 15 residues long. Germline V gene sequence: CDR1 SGHTA, CDR2 FQGTGA. The DNA for the CDR3 is TGTGCCAGCAGCTTAATACGGGGGGCGAACACTGAAGCTTTCTTT. It encodes CASSLIRGANTEAFF.

The chain couples TRBV29-1 to TRBJ2-5, with D possibly matching TRBD2 (7 bases). The end of the DNA aligns better with TRBJ2-7, so the J call may be wrong. From germline, CDR1 is SQVTM and CDR2 ANQGSEA. The CDR3 consists of 15 residues. The CDR3 is CSVEDTRGGGYEQYF. The DNA of the CDR3 is TGCAGCGTTGAAGATACCCGGGGAGGGGGATACGAGCAGTACTTC.

The gene calls are TRBV15 and TRBJ2-3; no definite D call. Trimming cost V 6 bases and J 4 bases, with 8 bases left between them. From germline, CDR1 is LNHNV and CDR2 YYDKDF (reference sequence). This CDR3 has 12 amino acids. Here the CDR3 DNA reads TGTGCCACCAGTCCCAGTTCAGATACGCAGTATTTT. Amino acid sequence: CATSPSSDTQYF.

In its sample, this clone was seen a few times. This chain joins TRBV6-6 and TRBJ2-1, with 7 bases aligning to TRBD2. CDR1 is MNHNY, CDR2 SVGAGI, per germline (reference sequence). The trim removed 4 bases at V and 0 bases at J, leaving 3 bases unmatched. The CDR3 runs to 15 residues. The CDR3 nucleotides are TGTGCCAGCAGTTTTAGCGGGCCCTCCTACAATGAGCAGTTCTTC. This sequence encodes CASSFSGPSYNEQFF.